This TCR beta chain was found in a study of cytomegalovirus exposure and HLA in healthy donors. Regarding the study as a whole: In vitro experiments confirmed that three CMV-associated chains were specific for CMV antigens.

CDR3 length equals 12 residues. V lost 9 bases to trimming and J lost 1 base, with 10 bases between them. CDR1 and CDR2 from the germline V gene are ENHRY and SYGVKD. As regards this clone: What it binds is unknown.

The assay was immunoSEQ multiplex PCR, and TCRdb's table has in-frame clones only and misses some. The sample yields about 150,000 clones, 70% to 90% seen once. Sequencing used PBMCs. The TCR comes from a man between 18 and 29 years old in good health and CMV-seronegative. The chain uses TRBV10-3 and TRBJ2-7; the D gene is possibly TRBD1 (5 bases). The CDR3, as DNA: TGTGCCATTCGCCAGGGATCCTACGAGCAGTACTTC. The encoded protein is CAIRQGSYEQYF.